This TCR beta chain came from a study of blood T cell repertoires in COVID-19. Participant-given clinical history determined each cohort assignment. Assay: immunoSEQ multiplex PCR; the TCRdb copy retains only in-frame clones and omits some. In the table there are a few hundred thousand clones, 87% of which are singletons. The V segment lost 5 bases and the J segment 9 bases; nucleotides outside the gene matches: 4. The CDR3 spans 12 residues. This clone was detected only once. The chain has TRBV12-3 or TRBV12-4 and TRBJ2-1, with TRBD1 identical over 7 bases. The origin of this receptor is a young woman who had recovered from COVID-19. The sample taken for sequencing was PBMCs or T cells enriched from blood (not recorded which). CDR3 DNA: TGTGCCAGCAGTAAGGGGGCCGGTGAGCAGTTCTTC. This encodes CASSKGAGEQFF.